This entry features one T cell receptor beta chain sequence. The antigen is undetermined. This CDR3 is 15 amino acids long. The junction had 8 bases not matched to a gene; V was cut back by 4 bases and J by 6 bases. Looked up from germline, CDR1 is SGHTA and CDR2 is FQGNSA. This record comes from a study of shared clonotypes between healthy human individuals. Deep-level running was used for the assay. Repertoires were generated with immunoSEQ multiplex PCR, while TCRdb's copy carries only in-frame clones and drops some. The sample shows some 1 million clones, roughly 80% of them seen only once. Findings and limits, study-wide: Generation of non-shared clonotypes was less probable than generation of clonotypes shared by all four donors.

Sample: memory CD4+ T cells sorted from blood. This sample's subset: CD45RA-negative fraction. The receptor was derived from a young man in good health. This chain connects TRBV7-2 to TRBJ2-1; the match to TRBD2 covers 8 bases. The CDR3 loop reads CASSSVAGGPNEQFF. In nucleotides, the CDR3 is TGTGCCAGCAGCTCGGTGGCGGGAGGCCCCAATGAGCAGTTCTTC. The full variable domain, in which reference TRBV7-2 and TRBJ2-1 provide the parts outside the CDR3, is GAGVSQSPSNKVTEKGKDVELRCDPISGHTALYWYRQSLGQGLEFLIYFQGNSAPDKSGLPSDRFSAERTGGSVSTLTIQRTQQEDSAVYLCASSSVAGGPNEQFFGPGTRLTVL.